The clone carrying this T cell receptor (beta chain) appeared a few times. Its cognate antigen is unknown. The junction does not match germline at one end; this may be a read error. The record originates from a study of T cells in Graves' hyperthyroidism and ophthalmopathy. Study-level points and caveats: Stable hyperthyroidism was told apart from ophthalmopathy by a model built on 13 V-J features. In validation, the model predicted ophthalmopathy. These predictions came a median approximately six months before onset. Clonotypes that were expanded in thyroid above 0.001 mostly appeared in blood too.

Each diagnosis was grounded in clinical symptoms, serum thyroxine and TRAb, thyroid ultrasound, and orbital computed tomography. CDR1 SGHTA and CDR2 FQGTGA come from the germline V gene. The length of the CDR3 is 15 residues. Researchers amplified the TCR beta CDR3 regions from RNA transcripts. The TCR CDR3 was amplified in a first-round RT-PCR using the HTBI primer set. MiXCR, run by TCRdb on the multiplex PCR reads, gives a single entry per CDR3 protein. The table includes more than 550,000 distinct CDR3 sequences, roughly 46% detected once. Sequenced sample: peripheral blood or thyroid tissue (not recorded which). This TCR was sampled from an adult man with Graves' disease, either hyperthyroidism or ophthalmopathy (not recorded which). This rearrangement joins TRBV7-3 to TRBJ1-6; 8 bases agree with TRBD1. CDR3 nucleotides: TGCGCCAGCAGCCAGAACAGACAGGGGAATTCACCCCTCCACTTT. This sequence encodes CASSQNRQGNSPLHF.